The following is a T cell receptor (beta chain) sequence with its context. What it binds is not known. The data are from a study of Ad26.COV2.S vaccination and SARS-CoV-2 variants. The overall study: Trial arm assignment for the donor was COV1001 Ad26.COV2.S. Whole-study findings and limits: Overall T cell responses may have been underestimated by the analyses of TCR breadth and depth. Substantial post-vaccination breadth of spike-specific CD8+ and CD4+ T cell responses was reported.

Assay used: immunoSEQ multiplex PCR; TCRdb lists only in-frame clones, some missing. Among approximately 300,000 clones listed, 85% to 90% were seen once. The length of the CDR3 is 14 residues. The trim removed 3 bases at V and 8 bases at J, leaving 8 bases unmatched. Germline-derived CDR1 and CDR2 are SGHRS and YFSETQ. Treatment noted: roughly 20 received Ad26.COV2.S at low or high dose, single or two shots; about 5 received placebo; per-sample allocation not given. Samples analyzed were those drawn on day 63 after the first vaccine or placebo injection. The sample in question was peripheral blood, obtained in a trial of Ad26.COV2.S vaccine versus placebo. This chain connects TRBV5-1 to TRBJ1-2; 9 bases map to TRBD1. This sequence was found in a person aged 18-60 years who received the Ad26.COV2.S COVID-19 vaccine or a placebo. CDR3 in amino acids: CASSSPDRGGGYTF. The CDR3 DNA follows: TGCGCCAGCAGCTCCCCGGACAGGGGAGGCGGCTACACCTTC.